One and the same sample provided the 32 T cell receptor beta chains below, sequenced in a study of blood T cell repertoires in COVID-19. Here immunoSEQ multiplex PCR was the method, and the copy in TCRdb shows in-frame clones only, minus some. This sample has 100,000 to 150,000 clones, with 85% to 90% found just once. Specimen: peripheral blood. The receptors stem from a human donor in a cohort sampled during active COVID-19.

This chain uses TRBV6-5 with TRBJ1-1, with a possible D match to TRBD1 (5 bases). Trimming left V 7 bases short and J 5 bases short, with 11 bases between. The CDR3 length is 12 residues. Germline CDR1 and CDR2: MNHEY and SVGAGI. For the CDR3, the DNA is TGTGCCAGCACCCGCCGGGGGACTGAAGCTTTCTTT. Translated: CASTRRGTEAFF.

V and J are TRBV11-1 and TRBJ2-7; TRBD2 matches at 7 bases. Germline values: CDR1 SGHAT, CDR2 FQDESV (reference sequence). J was trimmed by 6 bases and V by 1 base; bases with no gene match: 0. This CDR3 is 12 amino acids long. CDR3 sequence (DNA): TGTGCCAGCAGCTTAGGCGGGGGCGAGCAGTACTTC. Its protein is CASSLGGGEQYF. Full variable domain (missing parts from reference TRBV11-1 and TRBJ2-7): EAEVAQSPRYKITEKSQAVAFWCDPISGHATLYWYRQILGQGPELLVQFQDESVVDDSQLPKDRFSAERLKGVDSTLKIQPAELGDSAMYLCASSLGGGEQYFGPGTRLTVT.

V usage is TRBV7-6 and J usage is TRBJ2-2, with a possible D match to TRBD1 (5 bases). Per the germline V gene, CDR1 is SGHVS and CDR2 is FNYEAQ. V was cut by 5 bases and J by 7 bases, with 17 bases left in between. The CDR3 totals 15 residues. The DNA for the CDR3 is TGTGCCAGCAGCGCCACACGTCTAGGGGACGGGGAGCTGTTTTTT. This codes for CASSATRLGDGELFF.

This CDR3 is CASSHDRGSSYEQYF. The CDR3, as DNA: TGCGCCAGCAGCCACGACAGGGGGAGCTCCTACGAGCAGTACTTC. This chain joins TRBV4-1 and TRBJ2-7; 9 bases map to TRBD1. This CDR3 spans 15 amino acids. Germline-derived CDR1 and CDR2 are MGHRA and YSYEKL. V lost 3 bases to trimming and J lost 0 bases; unmatched junction nucleotides: 3.

V is TRBV30 and J is TRBJ2-7; D remains ambiguous. The CDR3 totals 14 residues. The V end lost 2 bases, the J end lost 7 bases, and 18 bases lay between the germline ends. Germline assignment: CDR1 GTSNPN and CDR2 SVGIG (reference sequence). Here the CDR3 reads CAWSTSAGRWEQYF. CDR3 bases: TGTGCCTGGAGTACGAGCGCCGGCCGGTGGGAGCAGTACTTC.

The chain carries TRBV5-4 and TRBJ2-3, with 10 bases that match TRBD2. The ends lost 1 base at V and 2 bases at J; junction bases unmatched: 7. This CDR3 region has 17 residues. CDR1 SGHNT and CDR2 YYREEE come from the germline V gene (reference sequence). The CDR3 protein is CASSLYSGREYTDTQYF. CDR3 DNA sequence: TGTGCCAGCAGCTTGTACAGCGGGAGGGAATACACAGATACGCAGTATTTT.

The rearrangement joins TRBV28 to TRBJ2-7; D is unclear. V gave up 6 bases and J gave up 3 bases, with 9 bases separating them. CDR3 size: 12 residues. Looked up from germline, CDR1 is MDHEN and CDR2 is SYDVKM. CDR3 DNA: TGTGCCAGCAGCCCCGCCGGCTACGAGCAGTACTTC. This codes for CASSPAGYEQYF.

The rearrangement joins TRBV28 to TRBJ2-3; possible D gene TRBD2, 6 bases. Germline V gene data show CDR1 as MDHEN and CDR2 as SYDVKM. This CDR3 is built from 12 residues. V gave up 7 bases and J gave up 5 bases, with 10 bases separating them. The CDR3 region is CASKSGLDTQYF. The CDR3 DNA sequence: TGTGCCAGCAAGAGCGGGTTAGATACGCAGTATTTT.

This clone was detected only once. The J gene is TRBJ1-6, the V gene TRBV6-2 or TRBV6-3; 9 bases fit TRBD1. The CDR3 sequence is 15 residues long. The germline CDR1 and CDR2 sequences are MNHEY and SVGEGT. Trimming removed 4 bases from V and 9 bases from J; junction bases left unmatched: 7. CDR3 in amino acids: CASSLTGGAFSPLHF. Here the CDR3 DNA reads TGTGCCAGCAGTTTGACAGGGGGTGCTTTTTCACCCCTCCACTTT.

CDR3 residues: CSVTSYNEQFF. The CDR3 region has the DNA TGCAGCGTTACTAGTTACAATGAGCAGTTCTTC. This chain connects TRBV29-1 to TRBJ2-1, with D possibly matching TRBD2 (5 bases). This CDR3 has 11 residues. Trimming shortened V by 5 bases and J by 4 bases, and 6 bases separated the two germline ends. Germline lookup yields CDR1 SQVTM and CDR2 ANQGSEA.

The chain couples TRBV7-2 to TRBJ2-3, with TRBD2 matching over 13 bases. The germline CDR1 and CDR2 sequences are SGHTA and FQGNSA. With 3 bases clipped from V and 4 bases from J, the junction kept 7 bases outside the gene matches. This CDR3 comprises 17 residues. The DNA for the CDR3 is TGTGCCAGCAGCTTGAGACTAGCGGGAGGAGGGGCAGATACGCAGTATTTT. This sequence encodes CASSLRLAGGGADTQYF.

The chain carries TRBV11-2 and TRBJ2-7; D unresolved. The germline gives CDR1 SGHAT, CDR2 FQNNGV. The V and J ends lost 5 bases and 5 bases respectively, with 10 bases between them. The CDR3 contains 12 residues. In DNA, the CDR3 is TGTGCCAGCAGCCCCCTCCTCGACGAGCAGTACTTC. This encodes CASSPLLDEQYF.

This clone is a singleton in its sample. The chain uses TRBV27 and TRBJ2-5; D is undetermined. The CDR3 is 15 residues long. Trimming took 7 bases from V and 2 from J, leaving 17 bases between them. Germline-derived CDR1 and CDR2 are MNHEY and SMNVEV (reference sequence). The CDR3 nucleotides read TGTGCCAGCAACTCTCGTGGCGCGGTACAAGAGACCCAGTACTTC. It is translated as CASNSRGAVQETQYF.

The CDR3 spells CAWSVGTSNEQFF. CDR3 DNA sequence: TGTGCCTGGAGTGTAGGGACTAGCAATGAGCAGTTCTTC. The J gene is TRBJ2-1, the V gene TRBV30, with 8 bases identical to TRBD2. Germline-derived CDR1 and CDR2 are GTSNPN and SVGIG (reference sequence). Trimming removed 0 bases from V and 6 bases from J; junction bases left unmatched: 1. The length of the CDR3 is 13 residues.

The chain employs TRBV6-6 and TRBJ1-3; D remains unclear. Trimming pared 5 bases from V and 0 bases from J, leaving 11 bases between. This CDR3 is 15 amino acids long. Germline CDR1 is MNHNY and CDR2 is SVGAGI (reference sequence). In DNA form, the CDR3 reads TGTGCCAGCAGTCACCGTAACATCTCTGGAAACACCATATATTTT. Amino acid sequence: CASSHRNISGNTIYF.

The genes are TRBV21-1 and TRBJ1-1; the table's D call, TRBD1, has no DNA check behind it. TRBV21-1 is labeled a pseudogene. This CDR3 region has 15 residues. Here the CDR3 reads CASSNFQGAYTEAFF. In DNA form, the CDR3 reads TGTGCCAGCAGCAATTTTCAGGGGGCGTACACTGAAGCTTTCTTT.

V is TRBV5-4 and J is TRBJ2-3; possibly TRBD2 for D (6 bases). Germline V gene lookup returns CDR1 SGHNT and CDR2 YYREEE (reference sequence). Trimming left V 0 bases short and J 3 bases short, with 20 bases between. The CDR3 runs to 18 residues. The CDR3 coding sequence is TGTGCCAGCAGCTTGGGGGGTCTAGCGTCCGTACGAACAGATACGCAGTATTTT. This codes for CASSLGGLASVRTDTQYF.

The CDR3: CASSNVAGRNEQFF. CDR3 bases: TGTGCCAGCAGCAACGTAGCGGGAAGAAATGAGCAGTTCTTC. The chain recombines TRBV6-5 with TRBJ2-1, with TRBD2 matching over 8 bases. Germline loops: CDR1 MNHEY, CDR2 SVGAGI. CDR3 size: 14 residues. Trimming took 6 bases from V and 7 from J; bases not matched to a gene: 8.

The chain links TRBV3-1 (or the pseudogene TRBV3-2) to TRBJ2-3; D is uncertain. V gave up 0 bases and J gave up 3 bases, with 16 bases separating them. Per the germline V gene, CDR1 is LGHDT and CDR2 is YNNKEL (reference sequence). The CDR3 totals 17 residues. CDR3 loop: CASSQDRRIRNTDTQYF. The CDR3 nucleotides are TGTGCCAGCAGCCAAGATAGGCGGATTCGAAATACAGATACGCAGTATTTT.

Here the CDR3 DNA reads TGTGCCAGCCCCGCCGGGACAGAGAACACTGAAGCTTTCTTT. The encoded protein is CASPAGTENTEAFF. The V gene is TRBV19, the J gene TRBJ1-1; 7 nucleotides match TRBD1. The CDR3 runs 14 residues. The germline CDR1 and CDR2 sequences are LNHDA and SQIVND (reference sequence). V lost 9 bases to trimming and J lost 1 base; unmatched junction nucleotides: 8. Using reference TRBV19 and TRBJ1-1 for the parts outside the CDR3, the full variable domain is DGGITQSPKYLFRKEGQNVTLSCEQNLNHDAMYWYRQDPGQGLRLIYYSQIVNDFQKGDIAEGYSVSREKKESFPLTVTSAQKNPTAFYLCASPAGTENTEAFFGQGTRLTVV.

V and J are TRBV27 and TRBJ1-5; D possibly corresponds to TRBD1 (5 bases). The CDR3 totals 14 residues. The germline V and J ends were trimmed by 6 bases and 4 bases, with 13 bases remaining between them. Germline V CDR1 and CDR2: MNHEY, SMNVEV (reference sequence). The CDR3, as DNA: TGTGCCAGCAGCAAGGTGGGGGGAAATCAGCCCCAGCATTTT. This encodes CASSKVGGNQPQHF.

This clone was counted only a few times. The chain is built from TRBV10-1 and TRBJ2-2; D unclear. The V end was cut by 4 bases, the J end by 7 bases, with 4 bases between. The CDR3 is 11 amino acids. CDR1 and CDR2 (germline): WNHNN, SYGVQD (reference sequence). CDR3 protein: CASSVGGELFF. The CDR3 bases are TGCGCCAGCAGTGTCGGCGGGGAGCTGTTTTTT.

The chain is built from TRBV29-1 and TRBJ1-2; 7 bases are a match to TRBD1. This CDR3 is built from 13 residues. V lost 6 bases and J lost 7; bases outside the gene matches: 11. Germline assignment: CDR1 SQVTM and CDR2 ANQGSEA. This CDR3 reads CSVAPTGRGGYTF. CDR3 nucleotides: TGCAGCGTCGCCCCGACAGGGAGAGGTGGCTACACCTTC.

This chain joins TRBV28 and TRBJ2-1; a possible D gene is TRBD1 (6 bases). Germline V gives CDR1 MDHEN, CDR2 SYDVKM. With 2 bases removed from V and 2 bases from J, the gap between germline ends came to 13 bases. This CDR3 comprises 16 residues. For the CDR3, the DNA is TGTGCCAGCAGTTTACGAGGACAGAGTGCCTACAATGAGCAGTTCTTC. It translates to CASSLRGQSAYNEQFF.

The rearrangement joins TRBV19 to TRBJ2-1, with 7 bases aligning to TRBD1. Germline CDR1 reads LNHDA; CDR2 reads SQIVND (reference sequence). The junction had 6 bases not matched to a gene; V was cut back by 3 bases and J by 4 bases. The CDR3 has 15 residues. As DNA, the CDR3 is TGTGCCAGTAGTATTGAGGGGGCCGCTTACAATGAGCAGTTCTTC. Protein sequence: CASSIEGAAYNEQFF. Full variable domain (rest looked up from reference TRBV19 and TRBJ2-1): DGGITQSPKYLFRKEGQNVTLSCEQNLNHDAMYWYRQDPGQGLRLIYYSQIVNDFQKGDIAEGYSVSREKKESFPLTVTSAQKNPTAFYLCASSIEGAAYNEQFFGPGTRLTVL.

The chain links TRBV5-6 to TRBJ2-1; the match to TRBD1 covers 9 bases. V trimming: 2 bases; J trimming: 4 bases; junction bases outside the gene matches: 4. The CDR3 runs to 15 residues. The germline V gene has CDR1 SGHDT and CDR2 YYEEEE. CDR3 sequence (DNA): TGTGCCAGCAGCTTTTGGGACAGGGTATACAATGAGCAGTTCTTC. Translation gives CASSFWDRVYNEQFF.

The gene calls are TRBV5-1 and TRBJ2-3; TRBD1 matches at 8 bases. With 6 bases clipped from V and 5 bases from J, the junction kept 8 bases outside the gene matches. Germline assignment: CDR1 SGHRS and CDR2 YFSETQ. The CDR3 length is 14 residues. The CDR3 DNA reads as TGCGCCAGCACGCCGGACAGGGTAATAGATACGCAGTATTTT. This gives the protein CASTPDRVIDTQYF.

The V and J genes are TRBV6-5 and TRBJ2-7; 7 nucleotides align to TRBD2. Germline V gene sequence: CDR1 MNHEY, CDR2 SVGAGI. The V segment lost 4 bases and the J segment 0 bases; nucleotides outside the gene matches: 3. The CDR3 runs 14 residues. CDR3 in amino acids: CASSSLAGSYEQYF. CDR3 DNA sequence: TGTGCCAGCAGTTCCTTAGCGGGCTCCTACGAGCAGTACTTC.

Here the CDR3 DNA reads TGTGCCAGCAGCTTAGACAGGGGGCAATGGGGTACGCAGTATTTT. Translation: CASSLDRGQWGTQYF. The chain uses TRBV11-2 and TRBJ2-3, with 8 nucleotides matching TRBD1. CDR3 size: 15 residues. J was trimmed by 8 bases and V by 0 bases; bases with no gene match: 7. CDR1 and CDR2 from the germline V gene are SGHAT and FQNNGV. The full variable domain, completed using reference TRBV11-2 and TRBJ2-3, is EAGVAQSPRYKIIEKRQSVAFWCNPISGHATLYWYQQILGQGPKLLIQFQNNGVVDDSQLPKDRFSAERLKGVDSTLKIQPAKLEDSAVYLCASSLDRGQWGTQYFGPGTRLTVL.

The table lists this clone with a few counts. This chain connects TRBV6-5 to TRBJ2-2, with a tentative D call TRBD2 (5 bases). Looked up from germline, CDR1 is MNHEY and CDR2 is SVGAGI. This CDR3 region has 15 residues. Trimming took off 6 bases at V and 8 bases at J, with 19 bases between the two ends. The CDR3 region has the DNA TGTGCCAGCAGAAGTGAGGGTCTAGCAATTGGGGAGCTGTTTTTT. Encoded protein: CASRSEGLAIGELFF.

V usage is TRBV30 and J usage is TRBJ2-7, with 8 nucleotides matching TRBD1. Germline assignment: CDR1 GTSNPN and CDR2 SVGIG (reference sequence). CDR3 length: 14 residues. With 3 bases clipped from V and 3 bases from J, the junction kept 7 bases outside the gene matches. The CDR3 DNA is TGTGCCTGGAGACCAGCAGGGGGCGGCTACGAGCAGTACTTC. As protein: CAWRPAGGGYEQYF.

The V and J genes are TRBV4-1 and TRBJ2-5; TRBD2 matches 7 bases. Germline V gives CDR1 MGHRA, CDR2 YSYEKL. Germline trimming cut 1 base from V and 1 base from J; bases unmatched to any gene: 6. The CDR3 loop spans 16 amino acids. CDR3 bases: TGCGCCAGCAGCCAAGTCCTGGGGGGGGTCCAAGAGACCCAGTACTTC. It encodes CASSQVLGGVQETQYF.